Each of the 9 T cell receptor beta chains below was sequenced from the same sample in a study of T cell responses to AZD1222 COVID-19 vaccine. Using immunoSEQ multiplex PCR, the repertoire was profiled, and TCRdb retains in-frame clones only, with some absent. The repertoire has about 140,000 clones, 70% to 90% of them found once; the top ten carry over 7%. Sequencing was performed on peripheral blood, taken on day 0 of AZD1222 vaccination. These receptors all stem from an adult in good health.

This chain joins TRBV30 and TRBJ1-1; D not certain. V lost 6 bases to trimming and J lost 1 base, with 15 bases between them. Per the germline V gene, CDR1 is GTSNPN and CDR2 is SVGIG (reference sequence). The CDR3 has 14 residues. CDR3 sequence (DNA): TGTGCCTGCTCCCCGCGAGCGAGGAACACTGAAGCTTTCTTT. Translated: CACSPRARNTEAFF.

This chain connects TRBV7-9 to TRBJ1-1; perhaps TRBD1 as D (5 bases). Trimming cost V 5 bases and J 4 bases, with 17 bases left between them. Per the germline V gene, CDR1 is SEHNR and CDR2 is FQNEAQ (reference sequence). The CDR3 is made up of 15 amino acids. CDR3 in DNA: TGTGCCAGCAGCCCTTGGGTGGGGAGGGGCACTGAAGCTTTCTTT. Amino acids: CASSPWVGRGTEAFF. Looking up the rest from reference TRBV7-9 and TRBJ1-1 gives the full variable domain: DTGVSQNPRHKITKRGQNVTFRCDPISEHNRLYWYRQTLGQGPEFLTYFQNEAQLEKSRLLSDRFSAERPKGSFSTLEIQRTEQGDSAMYLCASSPWVGRGTEAFFGQGTRLTVV.

The V call is TRBV3-1 (or the pseudogene TRBV3-2), the J call TRBJ1-4; TRBD1 agrees at 8 bases. Germline lookup yields CDR1 LGHDT and CDR2 YNNKEL (reference sequence). With V trimmed by 4 bases and J by 8 bases, 9 bases remained unmatched. The CDR3 is 15 residues long. This chain's CDR3 is CASSRTSGGGEKLFF. CDR3 nucleotide sequence: TGTGCCAGCAGCCGAACCTCAGGGGGCGGGGAAAAACTGTTTTTT.

V usage is TRBV4-2 and J usage is TRBJ1-2; no clear D. This CDR3 is built from 15 residues. V was trimmed by 4 bases and J by 6 bases, leaving 18 bases between them. Germline CDR1 is LGHNA and CDR2 is YNFKEQ. In DNA form, the CDR3 reads TGTGCCAGCAGCCCCACGAATGCGGTGGGGAATGGCTACACCTTC. This encodes CASSPTNAVGNGYTF.

This clone was found once. J is TRBJ2-2 and V is TRBV6-4, with D uncertain. Per germline, CDR1 MRHNA and CDR2 SNTAGT. CDR3 length: 14 residues. V was clipped by 3 bases and J by 0 bases, with 5 bases between them. The DNA of the CDR3 is TGTGCCAGCAGTGAGGGCCCGAACACCGGGGAGCTGTTTTTT. Its protein is CASSEGPNTGELFF.

The V call is TRBV18, the J call TRBJ1-4, with D unclear. Germline V gene sequence: CDR1 KGHSH, CDR2 LQKENI. The CDR3 spans 13 residues. Trimming pared 4 bases from V and 8 bases from J, leaving 11 bases between. CDR3 in DNA: TGTGCCAGCTCACTAGGCGTCCGGGAAAAACTGTTTTTT. Its protein is CASSLGVREKLFF.

This chain joins TRBV25-1 and TRBJ2-3, with 8 bases matching TRBD1. The germline CDR1 and CDR2 sequences are MGHDK and SYGVNS. The CDR3 spans 17 residues. The ends lost 4 bases at V and 0 bases at J; junction bases unmatched: 9. CDR3: CASSGTGTPPSTDTQYF. Here the CDR3 DNA reads TGTGCCAGCAGTGGGACAGGGACCCCCCCTAGCACAGATACGCAGTATTTT.

This chain joins TRBV6-5 and TRBJ1-4; D is ambiguous. Germline assignment: CDR1 MNHEY and CDR2 SVGAGI. The CDR3 totals 15 residues. Trimming stripped 6 bases from V and 0 bases from J, with 11 bases between. CDR3 residues: CASRPAGSTNEKLFF. The CDR3 DNA reads as TGTGCCAGCAGGCCCGCGGGCTCAACTAATGAAAAACTGTTTTTT.

The chain links TRBV5-6 to TRBJ1-6, with 7 positions matching TRBD1. This CDR3 region has 14 residues. Germline loops: CDR1 SGHDT, CDR2 YYEEEE. With V trimmed by 6 bases and J by 7 bases, 7 bases remained unmatched. CDR3 sequence (DNA): TGTGCCAGCACGTGGGGACAGCGAAATTCACCCCTCCACTTT. This sequence encodes CASTWGQRNSPLHF.